These 6 T cell receptor beta chains were sequenced from one sample in a study of long-term antiretroviral therapy in people with HIV. Sequencing relied on immunoSEQ assay v3.0, run at survey level. Some clones are missing from TCRdb's copy, which holds only in-frame ones; the method was immunoSEQ multiplex PCR. This table has around 28,000 clones, approximately 80% appearing once. Sequences were derived from unsorted PBMCs, sampled 2.8 years after starting antiretroviral therapy. The source of these receptors is a man aged 30 to 39 with HIV.

V and J are TRBV28 and TRBJ2-2; no clear D. This CDR3 spans 17 amino acids. The V gene lost 3 bases and the J gene lost 1 base, with 15 bases spanning the gap. Germline assignment: CDR1 MDHEN and CDR2 SYDVKM. The CDR3 sequence is CASSFGSLMVNTGELFF. The CDR3, as DNA: TGTGCCAGCAGTTTTGGCTCCCTAATGGTGAACACCGGGGAGCTGTTTTTT.

This clone was counted once. This chain uses TRBV19 with TRBJ2-6; 7 positions match TRBD1. V lost 9 bases, J lost 1 base, and 12 bases stayed unmatched. CDR1 and CDR2 from the germline V gene are LNHDA and SQIVND (reference sequence). This CDR3 comprises 17 residues. The CDR3 sequence: CASSPGQFISGANVLTF. DNA of the CDR3: TGTGCCAGCTCCCCGGGACAGTTCATTTCTGGGGCCAACGTCCTGACTTTC.

The J gene is TRBJ1-3, the V gene TRBV9; the D gene is possibly TRBD1 (5 bases). Deletions cut 0 bases from V and 2 bases from J, with 9 bases between. CDR3 length equals 15 residues. Germline-derived CDR1 and CDR2 are SGDLS and YYNGEE. The CDR3 reads CASSVGGGTGNTIYF. CDR3 in DNA: TGTGCCAGCAGCGTAGGTGGGGGTACTGGAAACACCATATATTTT.

This clone was seen a single time. This chain joins TRBV29-1 and TRBJ2-5; the match to TRBD2 covers 11 bases. The germline V gene encodes CDR1 SQVTM and CDR2 ANQGSEA. This CDR3 spans 14 amino acids. The junction had 5 bases not matched to a gene; V was cut back by 4 bases and J by 4 bases. This CDR3 is CSVALAGGGETQYF. In nucleotides, the CDR3 is TGCAGCGTTGCTTTAGCGGGGGGGGGAGAGACCCAGTACTTC.

The rearrangement uses TRBV7-9 and TRBJ1-5; perhaps TRBD1 as D (5 bases). V lost 5 bases and J lost 7, with 12 bases in between. CDR1 is SEHNR, CDR2 FQNEAQ, per germline (reference sequence). The length of the CDR3 is 13 residues. CDR3 sequence reads: CASSGTGPQPQHF. The CDR3 DNA reads TGTGCCAGCAGCGGCACGGGGCCCCAGCCCCAGCATTTT. The full variable domain, its missing parts supplied by reference TRBV7-9 and TRBJ1-5, is DTGVSQNPRHKITKRGQNVTFRCDPISEHNRLYWYRQTLGQGPEFLTYFQNEAQLEKSRLLSDRFSAERPKGSFSTLEIQRTEQGDSAMYLCASSGTGPQPQHFGDGTRLSIL.

J is TRBJ1-2 and V is TRBV6-1; D remains unclear. The CDR3 is 12 residues long. Between the trimmed V and J ends, which lost 4 bases and 4 bases, there was a span of 7 bases. From germline, CDR1 is MNHNS and CDR2 SASEGT. The CDR3 DNA follows: TGTGCCAGCAGTGCTGTCATCTATGGCTACACCTTC. It yields the protein CASSAVIYGYTF.